This is a list of T cell receptor beta chains from one sample in a study of blood T cell repertoires in COVID-19. The method was immunoSEQ multiplex PCR; TCRdb's version includes in-frame clones alone and lacks a portion of them. The sample consists of about 130,000 clones, around 87% of them appearing once. Sequenced: peripheral blood. These receptor sequences come from a woman aged 50 to 60 who had recovered from COVID-19. CDR3s include the opening cysteine and the closing phenylalanine or tryptophan.

J gene	V gene	CDR3 protein
TRBJ2-3	TRBV7-3	CASSSGQESGTQYF
TRBJ2-1	TRBV7-9	CASSLPRTGDNEQFF
TRBJ2-3	TRBV29-1	CSVTPRDNTDTQYF
TRBJ1-1	TRBV7-6	CASSPRGLNTEAFF
TRBJ2-1	TRBV24-1	CATSDLGRSSYNEQFF
TRBJ1-2	TRBV7-2	CASSPYIGYTF
TRBJ1-1	TRBV5-5	CASSSRGTGLNTEAFF
TRBJ2-1	TRBV19	CASRQTSRPYNEQFF
TRBJ2-1	TRBV19	CASSIVAASGNTRGEQFF
TRBJ2-2	TRBV4-2	CASSQDRTSGSPGELFF
TRBJ1-4	TRBV4-1	CASSQGGQATNEKLFF
TRBJ2-7	TRBV18	CASSLDRYEQYF
TRBJ2-3	TRBV5-5	CASSLIVSSGGGDTQYF
TRBJ1-2	TRBV28	CASSVTGRIGYTF
TRBJ1-2	TRBV20-1	CSASASSGWFGYTF
TRBJ1-5	TRBV9	CASSVGGGAGQPQHF
TRBJ1-2	TRBV5-6	CASSIPGQVGADYGYTF
TRBJ2-7	TRBV10-3	CAISEASGSYEQYF
TRBJ2-1	TRBV4-2	CASSQHWVRSGGGNEQFF
TRBJ1-2	TRBV1	CTSSRNSITGYDGYTF
TRBJ2-7	TRBV18	CASSSAQAGETSEQYF
TRBJ2-5	TRBV7-3	CASSFIPGGQETQYF
TRBJ1-4	TRBV30	CAWGTASNEKLFF
TRBJ1-2	TRBV7-9	CASSLAGQGRGYGYTF
TRBJ2-3	TRBV7-2	CASSLVGLAGETQYF
TRBJ1-3	TRBV18	CASSKSRTGVSGNTIYF
TRBJ2-4	TRBV15	CATSRDPGSGHIQYF
TRBJ2-5	TRBV19	CASTRGLAGAETQYF
TRBJ2-1	TRBV11-3	CASSLGDSGDEQFF
TRBJ2-1	TRBV2	CASRGTSGRGADEQFF
TRBJ1-6	TRBV27	CASSPTGWGNSPLHF
TRBJ2-4	TRBV19	CASNGLAGAKNIQYF
TRBJ2-7	TRBV4-2	CASSQGEAGRGEQYF
TRBJ2-1	TRBV29-1	CSVRGLTSGEERVEFF
TRBJ2-1	TRBV29-1	CSVWDRGVSEQFF
TRBJ1-5	TRBV6-6	CASSQSSMRFYSNQPQHF
TRBJ1-3	TRBV7-9	CASSLAGGRSGNTIYF
TRBJ1-1	TRBV20-1	CSAYRGPF
TRBJ2-5	TRBV11-2	CASSGNRVQETQYF
TRBJ2-5	TRBV11-3	CASSLGGWGGKETQYF
TRBJ2-3	TRBV13	CASSRQRGAADTQYF
TRBJ2-7	TRBV7-8	CASSEGTPSEQYF
TRBJ2-7	TRBV5-1	CASSLRLAGVYEQYF
TRBJ2-3	TRBV13	CASSLGNLLAGTDTQYF
TRBJ1-4	TRBV5-4	CASSLAATNEKLFF
TRBJ2-3	TRBV12-3/TRBV12-4	CASSFSGQDTQYF
TRBJ1-2	TRBV7-2	CASSLDPGQGAGGYTF
TRBJ1-2	TRBV27	CASIQKTPGQGGNYGYTF